The sequence of this T cell receptor (beta chain) was determined in a study of cytomegalovirus exposure and HLA in healthy donors. General study results and limits: Later analysis identified a missense DCLRE1C variant that was linked to TCR beta V- and J-gene trimming. It was likely that a cluster of highly shared sequence variants was a sequencing artifact. In vitro work confirmed that a few CMV-associated chains recognize CMV antigens.

The V gene's germline CDR1 is SGHNT and CDR2 YENEEA. V was cut by 2 bases and J by 6 bases, with 10 bases left in between. This CDR3 comprises 13 residues. With regard to this clone: Antigen unknown.

Amplification used 60 Vbeta primers and 13 Jbeta primers. This table comes from immunoSEQ multiplex PCR, and its TCRdb copy is limited to in-frame clones, with some not included. The data contain about 240,000 clones, around 83% of them seen just once; the ten biggest clones take up 0.24%. This TCR was sampled from a girl aged 2 to 10 in good health and CMV-seronegative. Sequencing used PBMCs. V is TRBV11-3 and J is TRBJ1-2; D is unclear. This CDR3 reads CASSLRVIHGYTF. In DNA form, the CDR3 reads TGTGCCAGCAGCTTAAGAGTAATACATGGCTACACCTTC.